This T cell receptor beta chain was retrieved from a study of cytomegalovirus exposure and HLA in healthy donors. General study points: Follow-up analysis seemed to connect common viral pathogens with several of the most significant clusters identified. Usually a TCR sequence was rare, but some public TCRs were found in many donors.

From germline, CDR1 is LNHNV and CDR2 YYDKDF (reference sequence). The CDR3 runs to 15 residues. V lost 4 bases and J lost 1, with 14 bases in between. Use of 60 Vbeta and 13 Jbeta primers characterized the PCR. Sequencing was performed with immunoSEQ multiplex PCR; in TCRdb, only in-frame clones are kept and a portion is missing. The sample has about 130,000 clones; around 85% are singletons. Of note for this clone: What it binds is not known.

The sequenced sample was PBMCs. This receptor was obtained from a boy between 10 and 17 years old in good health and CMV-seronegative. The rearrangement joins TRBV15 to TRBJ2-7; a possible D gene is TRBD1 (5 bases). The CDR3 loop reads CATSTDRLQSYEQYF. In DNA, the CDR3 is TGTGCCACCAGCACCGACAGACTGCAATCCTACGAGCAGTACTTC.